This T cell receptor (beta chain) came from a study of cytomegalovirus exposure and HLA in healthy donors. Study in general: The platform used for the 110 or so validation repertoires matched that of the 650 to 750 first-cohort repertoires, a later analysis reported.

About this clone: What it recognizes is unknown.

Regarding the study as a whole: The study found most TCR sequences rare, yet found some public TCRs in many donors. According to a subsequent analysis, TCR clusters identified in the first cohort showed a tendency to co-occur across the roughly 120 validation repertoires. According to reports, the classifier identified cytomegalovirus status with high specificity and sensitivity.

J lost 6 bases, V lost 6 bases, and 12 bases had no gene match. Germline V lookup: CDR1 SGHRS, CDR2 YFSETQ. CDR3 size: 15 residues. Profiling relied on immunoSEQ multiplex PCR, and the TCRdb table lists in-frame clones only, not all of them. Among 50,000 to 65,000 clones, roughly 94% were seen once, and the ten largest hold 7%. The chain employs TRBV5-1 and TRBJ2-5; 9 positions match TRBD2. The sequenced material came from PBMCs. The TCR was taken from a woman aged 18-30 years in good health and CMV-seropositive. Written as DNA, the CDR3 is TGCGCCAGCACGGTAGCGGGAGAAGGAACGCAGACCCAGTACTTC. Encoded protein: CASTVAGEGTQTQYF.